This T cell receptor beta chain was found in a study of blood T cell repertoires in COVID-19. Turning to the study itself: Samples taken during acute and convalescent COVID-19 were collected in the United States, Italy and Spain.

Assay used: immunoSEQ multiplex PCR; TCRdb lists only in-frame clones, some missing. The top ten clones hold 2.6% of a sample with 130,000 to 150,000 clones, 80% to 90% of them seen once. Germline-derived CDR1 and CDR2 are LGHDT and YNNKEL (reference sequence). The CDR3 sequence is 14 residues long. The ends were cut back, 1 base at V and 3 bases at J, with 9 bases in the middle. The chain joins TRBV3-1 (or the pseudogene TRBV3-2) to TRBJ2-5, with D maybe TRBD2 (5 bases). This sequence was found in a human donor with acute or convalescent COVID-19. The donor label of this sample is uncertain. The sample taken for sequencing was peripheral blood. In DNA, the CDR3 is TGTGCCAGCAGCCAAGGTAGCGTAAAAGAGACCCAGTACTTC. It yields the protein CASSQGSVKETQYF.